One and the same sample provided the 6 T cell receptor beta chains below, sequenced in a study of Ad26.COV2.S vaccination and SARS-CoV-2 variants. Regarding treatment: approximately 18 received Ad26.COV2.S at low or high dose, single or two shots; 5 received placebo; per-sample allocation not given. Collection of the samples took place on day 63 after the first injection of vaccine or placebo. The assay was immunoSEQ multiplex PCR, and TCRdb's table has in-frame clones only and misses some. The sample includes some 320,000 clones, 85% to 90% seen only once; the top ten take approximately 1.9%. Sample: peripheral blood, taken in a trial of Ad26.COV2.S vaccine versus placebo. The receptors derive from a person aged 18-65 years who received the Ad26.COV2.S COVID-19 vaccine or a placebo.

This clone was recorded at least ten times. The chain carries TRBV20-1 and TRBJ2-1, with D possibly TRBD1 on 6 matching bases. This CDR3 is 11 amino acids long. Between the trimmed V and J ends, which lost 0 bases and 15 bases, there was a span of 12 bases. Germline CDR1 and CDR2: DFQATT and SNEGSKA (reference sequence). This CDR3 reads CSARENRERFF. DNA of the CDR3: TGCAGTGCTAGAGAGAACAGGGAACGGTTCTTC.

The genes are TRBV7-9 and TRBJ1-2; D uncertain. This CDR3 contains 14 residues. The V gene's germline CDR1 is SEHNR and CDR2 FQNEAQ (reference sequence). The V gene lost 1 base and the J gene lost 3 bases, with 9 bases spanning the gap. For the CDR3, the DNA is TGTGCCAGCAGCTTAGAAGTGGTGTACTATGGCTACACCTTC. Protein: CASSLEVVYYGYTF.

The rearrangement uses TRBV7-2 and TRBJ2-5, with 9 bases aligning to TRBD1. V shed 4 bases and J 4 bases; nucleotides not matched to a gene: 13. The CDR3 is made up of 17 amino acids. Germline loops: CDR1 SGHTA, CDR2 FQGNSA. For the CDR3, the DNA is TGTGCCAGCAGCTCCCTTTCAGGGACAGGGAGTGGAGAGACCCAGTACTTC. This encodes CASSSLSGTGSGETQYF.

The chain couples TRBV3-1 (or the pseudogene TRBV3-2) to TRBJ1-6; TRBD1 aligns across 8 bases. CDR3 length: 15 amino acids. CDR1 is LGHDT, CDR2 YNNKEL, per germline (reference sequence). Losses at the gene ends were 4 bases for V and 7 bases for J; bases not matched to a gene: 6. The CDR3 DNA is TGTGCCAGCAGCCCACGAAGACAGGGGAATTCACCCCTCCACTTT. Protein sequence: CASSPRRQGNSPLHF.

J is TRBJ1-2 and V is TRBV4-1; D unclear. Germline CDR1 reads MGHRA; CDR2 reads YSYEKL. The CDR3 spans 15 residues. V lost 0 bases and J lost 3, with 11 bases in between. CDR3 nucleotides: TGCGCCAGCAGCCAAGAGTGGGAAAGGTACTATGGCTACACCTTC. Amino acids: CASSQEWERYYGYTF.

The chain carries TRBV15 and TRBJ1-3; no reliable D call. Germline V gene data show CDR1 as LNHNV and CDR2 as YYDKDF (reference sequence). With 5 bases removed from V and 4 bases from J, the gap between germline ends came to 21 bases. CDR3 length equals 17 residues. CDR3 sequence reads: CATSGIRGSLRGNTIYF. The DNA for the CDR3 is TGTGCCACCAGCGGGATCCGGGGATCTCTGAGAGGAAACACCATATATTTT.